This entry is about one T cell receptor (beta chain). Assay: immunoSEQ multiplex PCR; the TCRdb copy retains only in-frame clones and omits some. This sample has roughly 70,000 clones, with over 85% found just once. The data stem from a study of T cell changes during pregnancy in multiple sclerosis. Per the germline V gene, CDR1 is SNHLY and CDR2 is FYNNEI. Trimming took 5 bases from V and 2 from J, leaving 12 bases between them. The CDR3 loop spans 14 amino acids. Sequencing was performed on peripheral blood, taken in the third trimester of pregnancy. The rearrangement joins TRBV2 to TRBJ1-1; weak D call: TRBD1 (6 bases). This sequence originates from a female donor with multiple sclerosis, enrolled in a pregnancy study. CDR3 amino acids: CASSTRGGNTEAFF. CDR3 in DNA: TGTGCCAGCAGTACCAGGGGCGGTAACACTGAAGCTTTCTTT.